A single sample is the source of the 22 T cell receptor beta chains below, sequenced in a study of tumor-infiltrating lymphocytes in oesophageal squamous cell carcinoma. TCRdb reanalysed the PCR reads using MiXCR and keeps one entry per CDR3 protein. The sample has 15,000 to 20,000 distinct CDR3 sequences, 47% seen once. Sample: normal esophageal tissue next to the tumor. Receptors originate from a female donor with esophageal squamous cell carcinoma.

This clonotype came up once. The V call is TRBV12-3 or TRBV12-4, the J call TRBJ1-1; D is uncertain. Between the trimmed V and J ends, which lost 1 base and 3 bases, there was a span of 12 bases. This CDR3 has 15 amino acids. The CDR3 nucleotides are TGTGCCAGCAGTTTAGGTTCTGTGTTGTACACTGAAGCTTTCTTT. This encodes CASSLGSVLYTEAFF.

This clonotype was recorded at least ten times. The chain recombines TRBV27 with TRBJ2-1, with D perhaps given as TRBD1 or TRBD2 (6 bases each). Trimming removed 1 base at V and 10 bases at J, with 14 bases between. The CDR3 is 14 amino acids. Germline CDR1 is MNHEY and CDR2 is SMNVEV (reference sequence). The CDR3 nucleotides read TGTGCCAGCAGTTTATTAGGGGGGCTCGGGGAGCAGTTCTTC. This gives the protein CASSLLGGLGEQFF.

This clonotype has just a few counts. The chain recombines TRBV28 with TRBJ2-5; D is ambiguous. The CDR3 is made up of 13 amino acids. Trimming removed 10 bases from V and 2 bases from J, with 14 bases in between. The germline gives CDR1 MDHEN, CDR2 SYDVKM. CDR3 nucleotides: TGTGCCATCACGCCCCAGGATCAAGAGACCCAGTACTTC. Amino acid sequence: CAITPQDQETQYF.

The V call is TRBV7-8, the J call TRBJ2-7; tentatively, D is TRBD1 or TRBD2 (5 bases each). CDR1 is SGHVS, CDR2 FQNEAQ, per germline. The CDR3 has 14 amino acids. Trimming left V 5 bases short and J 0 bases short, with 11 bases between. The CDR3 nucleotides read TGTGCCAGCAGCGGATGGGGGAGCTCCTACGAGCAGTACTTC. Translation: CASSGWGSSYEQYF.

The gene calls are TRBV10-2 and TRBJ1-3; D gene ambiguous. The CDR3 spans 16 residues. Germline V gene lookup returns CDR1 WSHSY and CDR2 SAAADI. V was pared by 2 bases and J by 0 bases, with 11 bases between. As DNA, the CDR3 is TGCGCCAGCAGTGAGGAGCGGGGATTCTCTGGAAACACCATATATTTT. It specifies CASSEERGFSGNTIYF.

The chain has TRBV6-2 or TRBV6-3 and TRBJ1-1; the match to TRBD1 covers 8 bases. Per germline, CDR1 MNHEY and CDR2 SVGEGT. V was clipped by 2 bases and J by 4 bases; unmatched bases: 3. The CDR3 covers 14 residues. DNA of the CDR3: TGTGCCAGCAGTTACCTGGGACAGGCCACTGAAGCTTTCTTT. It encodes CASSYLGQATEAFF.

This clonotype is deemed medium-sized. The chain uses TRBV7-2 and TRBJ2-4; the D gene is possibly TRBD2 (5 bases). This CDR3 is 13 amino acids long. The V and J ends lost 4 bases and 5 bases respectively, with 9 bases between them. Looked up from germline, CDR1 is SGHTA and CDR2 is FQGNSA. The CDR3: CASSSGVQNIQYF. The CDR3 nucleotides read TGTGCCAGCAGCTCCGGGGTACAAAACATTCAGTACTTC.

The rearrangement uses TRBV6-2 or TRBV6-3 and TRBJ2-5; 7 bases line up with TRBD2. Gene TRBJ2-1 matches the end of the DNA better, so the J call may be wrong. In germline, CDR1 is MNHEY, CDR2 SVGEGT. The CDR3 has 15 amino acids. The CDR3 DNA reads as TGTGCCAGCAGTTACTCGGCGGGAGAGGGCTACGAGCAGTTCTTC. Its translation: CASSYSAGEGYEQFF.

This clonotype is deemed medium-sized. The rearrangement uses TRBV7-3 and TRBJ2-5; D tentatively fits TRBD1 or TRBD2 (5 bases each). The CDR3 is 15 amino acids. Germline CDR1 and CDR2: SGHTA and FQGTGA. Trimming left V 3 bases short and J 4 bases short, with 15 bases between. CDR3 sequence: CASSFGQARGETQYF. As DNA, the CDR3 is TGTGCCAGCAGCTTCGGGCAGGCGAGGGGAGAGACCCAGTACTTC.

In this sample, this clonotype turned up a few times. V is TRBV7-2 and J is TRBJ2-1; maybe TRBD2 (6 bases). Trimming shortened V by 2 bases and J by 0 bases, and 8 bases separated the two germline ends. This CDR3 has 15 residues. Germline V lookup: CDR1 SGHTA, CDR2 FQGNSA. In DNA form, the CDR3 reads TGTGCCAGCAGCTTACTGGGGGGCTCCTACAATGAGCAGTTCTTC. Translated, it gives CASSLLGGSYNEQFF.

This clonotype has more than one count but fewer than ten. A read error may explain this, as a much larger clone is one base away. As DNA, the CDR3 is TGTGCCAGCAGCTCCGGGACAGGGGTCCAGAATGAGCAGTACTTC. It is translated as CASSSGTGVQNEQYF. This chain links TRBV7-9 with TRBJ2-7, with TRBD1 matching over 10 bases. CDR1 and CDR2 from the germline V gene are SEHNR and FQNEAQ (reference sequence). J lost 7 bases, V lost 4 bases, and 10 bases had no gene match. The length of the CDR3 is 15 residues. The full variable domain, its missing parts supplied by reference TRBV7-9 and TRBJ2-7, is DTGVSQNPRHKITKRGQNVTFRCDPISEHNRLYWYRQTLGQGPEFLTYFQNEAQLEKSRLLSDRFSAERPKGSFSTLEIQRTEQGDSAMYLCASSSGTGVQNEQYFGPGTRLTVT.

The CDR3 is CASSQSGPNYGYTF. For the CDR3, the DNA is TGTGCCAGCAGCCAATCGGGGCCGAACTATGGCTACACCTTC. This chain links TRBV7-2 with TRBJ1-2; maybe TRBD1 (5 bases). Trimming pared 5 bases from V and 2 bases from J, leaving 12 bases between. Germline V gives CDR1 SGHTA, CDR2 FQGNSA. The CDR3 is 14 amino acids.

This clonotype was detected many times. V is TRBV7-3 and J is TRBJ1-1; TRBD1 matches at 8 bases. The CDR3 contains 13 residues. Germline V gene data show CDR1 as SGHTA and CDR2 as FQGTGA. The trim removed 5 bases at V and 4 bases at J, leaving 3 bases unmatched. DNA for the CDR3: TGTGCCAGCAGCCCTACAGGGGGCACTGAAGCTTTCTTT. Translation gives CASSPTGGTEAFF.

This clonotype is labeled large (0.1 to 1%). The chain has TRBV7-9 and TRBJ2-3, with D hard to call. Germline V gene lookup returns CDR1 SEHNR and CDR2 FQNEAQ (reference sequence). V gave up 5 bases and J gave up 5 bases, with 17 bases separating them. The CDR3 runs to 15 residues. This CDR3 reads CASSPGDDLKDTQYF. CDR3 DNA sequence: TGTGCCAGCAGCCCCGGAGACGACCTTAAAGATACGCAGTATTTT.

This clonotype was counted a few times. The chain employs TRBV7-6 and TRBJ2-1, with 7 nucleotides matching TRBD1. The J call is doubtful: the DNA matches TRBJ2-7 better. CDR3 length: 15 residues. Germline V gene data show CDR1 as SGHVS and CDR2 as FNYEAQ. The CDR3 DNA follows: TGTGCCAGCAGCCCCGGACAGGAGGCCCCCTACGAGCAGTACTTC. Encoded protein: CASSPGQEAPYEQYF.

This chain links TRBV7-6 with TRBJ2-1; perhaps D is TRBD1 or TRBD2 (5 bases each). The CDR3 is 14 residues long. CDR1 is SGHVS, CDR2 FNYEAQ, per germline. Trimming stripped 2 bases from V and 13 bases from J, with 18 bases between. This chain's CDR3 is CASSLSRDPVNQFF. The CDR3 nucleotides read TGTGCCAGCAGCTTAAGCCGGGACCCCGTGAATCAGTTCTTC.

This clonotype was detected only once. CDR3 coding DNA: TGTGCCAGCGCTACAGGGTTGGACGAGCAGTACTTC. It codes for CASATGLDEQYF. The chain has TRBV5-6 and TRBJ2-7, with D tentatively TRBD1 (6 bases). Germline-derived CDR1 and CDR2 are SGHDT and YYEEEE. V lost 7 bases and J lost 5, with 13 bases in between. The CDR3 has 12 residues.

The V call is TRBV7-8, the J call TRBJ2-3; 9 bases are shared with TRBD2. The J call is in doubt because the DNA end fits TRBJ2-7 better. Germline values: CDR1 SGHVS, CDR2 FQNEAQ. The CDR3 runs 11 residues. The CDR3, as DNA: TGTGCCAGCAGCGTTAGCGGGGGGCAGTACTTC. It translates to CASSVSGGQYF.

This clonotype occurred once. The limits of the CDR3 on the DNA are not certain, so only TCRdb's listed CDR3 is given. This rearrangement joins TRBV6-1 to TRBJ2-5; the table's D call, TRBD2, was not checked against the DNA. Ends included, the CDR3 has 18 residues. Germline V gene data show CDR1 as MNHNS and CDR2 as SASEGT. The CDR3 protein is CASSPRMKVGRGNSPLHF.

This clonotype has only one observation. Given the absence of the conserved phenylalanine or tryptophan at the CDR3 end, a read error is likely. Because the CDR3's place on the DNA is in doubt, the DNA is left out and the CDR3 is given as listed by TCRdb. The chain has TRBV12-3 or TRBV12-4 and TRBJ2-1. The CDR3 has 15 residues if both end residues are counted. The CDR3: CASSLGGGSGYTFGS.

This clonotype was picked up many times. It may be a read error: a sequence one base away is much more abundant. The rearrangement uses TRBV27 and TRBJ2-5; the D gene could be TRBD1 or TRBD2 (6 bases each). Germline V gene data show CDR1 as MNHEY and CDR2 as SMNVEV (reference sequence). This CDR3 has 14 residues. Trimming removed 1 base from V and 11 bases from J, with 17 bases in between. This CDR3 is CASSLLGGLGEQYF. The CDR3 DNA is TGTGCCAGCAGTTTATTAGGGGGGCTCGGGGAGCAGTACTTC.

This clonotype was seen ten or more times. The chain combines TRBV5-6 with TRBJ2-5, with D hard to call. There are 14 residues in the CDR3. The V end was cut by 0 bases, the J end by 2 bases, with 8 bases between. Germline CDR1 reads SGHDT; CDR2 reads YYEEEE. CDR3 sequence: CASSLVHPQETQYF. The CDR3 nucleotides are TGTGCCAGCAGCTTGGTGCACCCACAAGAGACCCAGTACTTC. The whole variable domain, remainder taken from reference TRBV5-6 and TRBJ2-5, is DAGVTQSPTHLIKTRGQQVTLRCSPKSGHDTVSWYQQALGQGPQFIFQYYEEEERQRGNFPDRFSGHQFPNYSSELNVNALLLGDSALYLCASSLVHPQETQYFGPGTRLLVL.